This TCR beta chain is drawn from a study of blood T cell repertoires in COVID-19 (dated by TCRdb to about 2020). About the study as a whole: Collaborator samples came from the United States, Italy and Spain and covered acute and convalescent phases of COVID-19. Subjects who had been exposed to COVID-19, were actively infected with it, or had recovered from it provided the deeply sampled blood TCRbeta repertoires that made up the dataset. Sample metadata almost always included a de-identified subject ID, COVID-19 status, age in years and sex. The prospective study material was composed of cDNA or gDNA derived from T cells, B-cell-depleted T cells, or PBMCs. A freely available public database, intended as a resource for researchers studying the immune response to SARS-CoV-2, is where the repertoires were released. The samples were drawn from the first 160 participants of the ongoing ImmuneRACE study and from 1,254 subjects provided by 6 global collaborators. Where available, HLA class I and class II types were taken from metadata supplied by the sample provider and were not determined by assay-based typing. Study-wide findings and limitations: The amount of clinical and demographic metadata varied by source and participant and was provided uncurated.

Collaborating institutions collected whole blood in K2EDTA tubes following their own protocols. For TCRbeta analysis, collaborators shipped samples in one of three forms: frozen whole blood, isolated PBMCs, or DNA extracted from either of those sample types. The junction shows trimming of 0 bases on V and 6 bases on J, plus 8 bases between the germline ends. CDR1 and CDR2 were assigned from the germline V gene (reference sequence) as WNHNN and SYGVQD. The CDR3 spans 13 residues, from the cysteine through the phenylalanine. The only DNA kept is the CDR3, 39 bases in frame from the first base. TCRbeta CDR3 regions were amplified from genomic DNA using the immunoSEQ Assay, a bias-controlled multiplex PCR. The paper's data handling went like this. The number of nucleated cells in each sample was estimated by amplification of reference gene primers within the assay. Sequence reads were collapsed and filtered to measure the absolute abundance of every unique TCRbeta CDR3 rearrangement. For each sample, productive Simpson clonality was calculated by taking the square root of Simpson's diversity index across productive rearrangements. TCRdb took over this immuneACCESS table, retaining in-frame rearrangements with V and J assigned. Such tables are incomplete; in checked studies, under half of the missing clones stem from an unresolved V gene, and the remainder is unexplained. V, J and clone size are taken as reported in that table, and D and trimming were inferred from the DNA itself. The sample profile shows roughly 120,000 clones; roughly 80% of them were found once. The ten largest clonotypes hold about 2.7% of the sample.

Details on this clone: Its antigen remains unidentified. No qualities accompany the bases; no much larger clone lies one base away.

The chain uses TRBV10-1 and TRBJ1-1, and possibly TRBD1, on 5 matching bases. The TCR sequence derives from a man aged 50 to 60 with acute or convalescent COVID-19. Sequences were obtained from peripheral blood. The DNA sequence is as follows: TGCGCCAGCAGTGAGTCAGGGGTGGCTGAAGCTTTCTTT. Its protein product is CASSESGVAEAFF.